Each of the 26 T cell receptor beta chains below was sequenced from the same sample in a study of CD8+ T cells in alopecia areata. Once RNA had been extracted, it was reverse transcribed into cDNA to act as the sequencing template. The table came from immunoSEQ multiplex PCR; TCRdb's copy has only in-frame clones and leaves some out. The table shows tens of thousands of clones, with roughly 65% occurring only once. Noted treatment: oral pan-JAK inhibitor, 5-10 mg twice daily. The sequencing used CD8+ T cells sorted from blood, collected at week 4, from a patient treated with tofacitinib. These receptors all stem from a human donor with alopecia areata.

By sample fraction, this clone is large (0.1 to 1%). This chain uses TRBV14 with TRBJ1-1, with D unclear. The CDR3 is made up of 13 amino acids. Germline CDR1 SGHDN, CDR2 FVKESK. Trimming removed 1 base at V and 12 bases at J, with 15 bases between. The CDR3 sequence is CASSQVSRGSTFF. The CDR3 DNA reads as TGTGCCAGCAGCCAAGTTTCACGAGGCAGCACTTTCTTT.

The chain couples TRBV29-1 to TRBJ2-7; 7 bases map to TRBD2. Per the germline V gene, CDR1 is SQVTM and CDR2 is ANQGSEA. There are 14 residues in the CDR3. V gave up 4 bases and J gave up 2 bases; unmatched junction bases: 8. The CDR3 here is CSVAGGLGTYEQYF. The CDR3 nucleotides are TGCAGCGTTGCGGGGGGACTGGGGACCTACGAGCAGTACTTC.

There are a few counts of this clone. V gene TRBV18 combines with J gene TRBJ2-3; no clear D. CDR1 and CDR2 from the germline V gene are KGHSH and LQKENI. V was shortened by 0 bases and J by 6 bases, with 19 bases between the two germline ends. The CDR3 loop spans 17 amino acids. The CDR3 DNA reads as TGTGCCAGCTCACCACCGTCGGTAGTATTTGAGAGTGATACGCAGTATTTT. Its translation is CASSPPSVVFESDTQYF.

V and J are TRBV29-1 and TRBJ1-1; D is uncertain. The CDR3 is 11 amino acids. Trimming shortened V by 0 bases and J by 8 bases, and 7 bases separated the two germline ends. Germline values: CDR1 SQVTM, CDR2 ANQGSEA. In DNA form, the CDR3 reads TGCAGCGTTGAAGAATGGCAGGAAGCTTTCTTT. Encoded protein: CSVEEWQEAFF. The complete variable domain, with remaining parts taken from reference TRBV29-1 and TRBJ1-1, reads SAVISQKPSRDICQRGTSLTIQCQVDSQVTMMFWYRQQPGQSLTLIATANQGSEATYESGFVIDKFPISRPNLTFSTLTVSNMSPEDSSIYLCSVEEWQEAFFGQGTRLTVV.

The chain couples TRBV29-1 to TRBJ1-1, with unresolved D. Trimming cost V 0 bases and J 2 bases, with 13 bases left between them. The CDR3 loop spans 15 amino acids. The germline CDR1 and CDR2 sequences are SQVTM and ANQGSEA. The CDR3 loop reads CSVEDTAWGNTEAFF. The CDR3 nucleotides read TGCAGCGTTGAAGACACCGCCTGGGGAAACACTGAAGCTTTCTTT.

The V call is TRBV5-1, the J call TRBJ2-1, with TRBD1 identical over 8 bases. Germline CDR1 reads SGHRS; CDR2 reads YFSETQ. The J segment lost 8 bases and the V segment lost 4 bases, leaving 5 bases of the junction unmatched. The CDR3 loop spans 13 amino acids. In DNA, the CDR3 is TGCGCCAGCAGCGTCGGACAGGGCGATGAGCAGTTCTTC. Encoded protein: CASSVGQGDEQFF.

The V and J genes are TRBV9 and TRBJ1-1, with D possibly being TRBD1 (5 bases). Germline V CDR1 and CDR2: SGDLS, YYNGEE. Trimming cost V 0 bases and J 7 bases, with 13 bases left between them. The CDR3 is 14 residues long. Here the CDR3 reads CASSVGQGGIEAFF. In DNA form, the CDR3 reads TGTGCCAGCAGCGTAGGGCAGGGAGGAATTGAAGCTTTCTTT.

The V gene is TRBV2, the J gene TRBJ2-2; no definite D call. The CDR3 contains 14 residues. V was pared by 0 bases and J by 4 bases, with 6 bases between. In germline, CDR1 is SNHLY, CDR2 FYNNEI. CDR3 coding DNA: TGTGCCAGCAGTGAAGCGCTTGGCACCGGGGAGCTGTTTTTT. It translates to CASSEALGTGELFF.

The rearrangement uses TRBV13 and TRBJ2-1; D may be TRBD1 (6 bases). V lost 5 bases to trimming and J lost 10 bases, with 15 bases between them. Germline-derived CDR1 and CDR2 are PRHDT and FYEKMQ (reference sequence). CDR3 length: 13 amino acids. The CDR3 region is CASSPQDSREQFF. The CDR3, as DNA: TGTGCCAGCAGCCCACAGGACAGCCGGGAGCAGTTCTTC.

In its sample, this clone was seen a few times. CDR3 region: CASSIAGVTEAFF. CDR3 coding DNA: TGTGCCAGTAGTATTGCGGGGGTCACTGAAGCTTTCTTT. V usage is TRBV19 and J usage is TRBJ1-1; the D gene is possibly TRBD1 (5 bases). CDR1 and CDR2 from the germline V gene are LNHDA and SQIVND (reference sequence). V lost 3 bases, J lost 4 bases, and 9 bases lay in between. The CDR3 runs 13 residues.

This clone appeared once. The chain recombines TRBV5-6 with TRBJ1-5, with 7 nucleotides matching TRBD1. Germline CDR1 SGHDT, CDR2 YYEEEE. After removal of 0 bases from V and 7 bases from J, the junction contained 16 bases not matched to a gene. This CDR3 is built from 18 residues. The CDR3 protein is CASSLAVGRGRGGQPQHF. Here the CDR3 DNA reads TGTGCCAGCAGCTTGGCGGTCGGGAGGGGGCGCGGAGGCCAGCCCCAGCATTTT.

The chain joins TRBV7-2 to TRBJ2-5; 10 nucleotides agree with TRBD1. Losses at the gene ends were 5 bases for V and 1 base for J; bases not matched to a gene: 1. Per germline, CDR1 SGHTA and CDR2 FQGNSA. CDR3 length equals 14 residues. The CDR3 sequence is CASSRDRGQETQYF. CDR3 nucleotide sequence: TGTGCCAGCAGCCGGGACAGGGGCCAAGAGACCCAGTACTTC.

The chain is built from TRBV30 and TRBJ1-2; D call uncertain. This CDR3 contains 14 residues. Trimming pared 2 bases from V and 0 bases from J, leaving 10 bases between. Germline CDR1 is GTSNPN and CDR2 is SVGIG (reference sequence). CDR3 in amino acids: CAWSFIASNYGYTF. The CDR3 region has the DNA TGTGCCTGGAGTTTCATCGCCTCTAACTATGGCTACACCTTC.

J is TRBJ2-2 and V is TRBV28; D is unresolved. Per germline, CDR1 MDHEN and CDR2 SYDVKM. This CDR3 is built from 14 residues. Trimming took off 3 bases at V and 6 bases at J, with 11 bases between the two ends. The CDR3 nucleotides read TGTGCCAGCAGTTTCGTCCCAACGGCCGGGGAGCTGTTTTTT. This gives the protein CASSFVPTAGELFF. Based on the CDR3 plus reference TRBV28 and TRBJ2-2, the full variable domain is DVKVTQSSRYLVKRTGEKVFLECVQDMDHENMFWYRQDPGLGLRLIYFSYDVKMKEKGDIPEGYSVSREKKERFSLILESASTNQTSMYLCASSFVPTAGELFFGEGSRLTVL.

This chain links TRBV30 with TRBJ2-7; perhaps D is TRBD1 or TRBD2 (5 bases each). The CDR3 covers 13 residues. Germline V gene sequence: CDR1 GTSNPN, CDR2 SVGIG (reference sequence). V was shortened by 0 bases and J by 5 bases, with 11 bases between the two germline ends. CDR3 sequence: CAWSVLGTDEQYF. The CDR3 DNA sequence: TGTGCCTGGAGTGTCTTGGGGACGGACGAGCAGTACTTC.

In DNA, the CDR3 is TGCGCCAGCAGCCAAGCCACATTATCTGAAGCTTTCTTT. Protein product: CASSQATLSEAFF. The chain couples TRBV4-3 to TRBJ1-1, with D uncertain. The germline gives CDR1 LGHNA, CDR2 YSLEER. This CDR3 comprises 13 residues. V lost 1 base and J 6 bases, leaving 9 bases between the germline ends.

This clone turned up a few times. The rearrangement uses TRBV29-1 and TRBJ2-1, with D perhaps given as TRBD1 or TRBD2 (5 bases each). The V gene's germline CDR1 is SQVTM and CDR2 ANQGSEA. CDR3 length equals 12 residues. Trimming shortened V by 7 bases and J by 7 bases, and 14 bases separated the two germline ends. The CDR3 spells CSAATEGNEQFF. DNA of the CDR3: TGCAGCGCAGCGACAGAGGGGAATGAGCAGTTCTTC.

The rearrangement joins TRBV29-1 to TRBJ1-5; D remains unclear. Between the trimmed V and J ends, which lost 4 bases and 1 base, there was a span of 11 bases. This CDR3 region has 14 residues. Germline V CDR1 and CDR2: SQVTM, ANQGSEA. The CDR3 region is CSVVPVGSNQPQHF. CDR3 DNA: TGCAGCGTTGTTCCTGTAGGAAGCAATCAGCCCCAGCATTTT.

This sequence joins TRBV30 and TRBJ2-1; D unclear. The CDR3 sequence is 13 residues long. Germline CDR1 and CDR2: GTSNPN and SVGIG (reference sequence). V was shortened by 0 bases and J by 8 bases, with 11 bases between the two germline ends. Here the CDR3 reads CAWSVHVVDEQFF. Written as DNA, the CDR3 is TGTGCCTGGAGTGTACACGTAGTCGATGAGCAGTTCTTC.

The rearrangement links TRBV23-1 to TRBJ1-5; no reliable D call. TRBV23-1 carries the ORF label, with uncertain function. The ends were cut back, 1 base at V and 1 base at J, with 14 bases in the middle. The CDR3 spans 17 residues. CDR3 DNA: TGCGCCAGCAGTCAATATTGTGAGAGTACGAGCAATCAGCCCCAGCATTTT. Translated, it gives CASSQYCESTSNQPQHF.

The genes are TRBV30 and TRBJ2-5, with 12 bases matching TRBD2. The ends lost 3 bases at V and 7 bases at J; junction bases unmatched: 6. This CDR3 spans 14 amino acids. Germline CDR1 is GTSNPN and CDR2 is SVGIG (reference sequence). CDR3 amino acids: CAWRDQTSGGTQYF. CDR3 nucleotides: TGTGCCTGGAGGGACCAGACTAGCGGGGGGACCCAGTACTTC. The variable domain in full, completed from reference TRBV30 and TRBJ2-5, reads SQTIHQWPATLVQPVGSPLSLECTVEGTSNPNLYWYRQAAGRGLQLLFYSVGIGQISSEVPQNLSASRPQDRQFILSSKKLLLSDSGFYLCAWRDQTSGGTQYFGPGTRLLVL.

The chain links TRBV30 to TRBJ1-2; TRBD1 is a possible D gene (6 bases). V lost 1 base, J lost 7 bases, and 19 bases lay in between. The CDR3 runs to 15 residues. Germline V gene sequence: CDR1 GTSNPN, CDR2 SVGIG (reference sequence). The CDR3 sequence: CAWSEARGGLVGYTF. The CDR3 region has the DNA TGTGCCTGGAGTGAGGCACGCGGGGGGCTAGTTGGCTACACCTTC.

The chain links TRBV5-1 to TRBJ2-2, with D tentatively TRBD2 (6 bases). The CDR3 is made up of 15 amino acids. Trimming pared 5 bases from V and 6 bases from J, leaving 17 bases between. Germline lookup yields CDR1 SGHRS and CDR2 YFSETQ. The CDR3 nucleotides read TGCGCCAGCAGACGCGGGGAGTCCACGGCCGGGGAGCTGTTTTTT. This gives the protein CASRRGESTAGELFF.

The rearrangement links TRBV30 to TRBJ1-1, with D hard to call. V lost 4 bases and J lost 0, with 9 bases in between. This CDR3 is 13 amino acids long. Looked up from germline, CDR1 is GTSNPN and CDR2 is SVGIG (reference sequence). The CDR3 protein is CAWTTGMNTEAFF. The CDR3 DNA follows: TGTGCCTGGACGACCGGGATGAACACTGAAGCTTTCTTT.

This clone was seen more than once but under ten times. The genes are TRBV7-3 and TRBJ2-6, with 9 bases lining up with TRBD1. V dropped 6 bases and J dropped 2; count of bases not matched to a gene: 5. In germline, CDR1 is SGHTA, CDR2 FQGTGA. The CDR3 loop spans 16 amino acids. The chain's CDR3 is CASSGGQGAGANVLTF. The CDR3 DNA follows: TGTGCCAGCAGTGGGGGACAGGGAGCTGGGGCCAACGTCCTGACTTTC.

This clone was found once. V gene TRBV30 combines with J gene TRBJ1-2, with D hard to call. Per germline, CDR1 GTSNPN and CDR2 SVGIG (reference sequence). Trimming left V 0 bases short and J 2 bases short, with 4 bases between. The CDR3 consists of 12 residues. In nucleotides, the CDR3 is TGTGCCTGGAGTGTCACGAACTATGGCTACACCTTC. Protein product: CAWSVTNYGYTF.